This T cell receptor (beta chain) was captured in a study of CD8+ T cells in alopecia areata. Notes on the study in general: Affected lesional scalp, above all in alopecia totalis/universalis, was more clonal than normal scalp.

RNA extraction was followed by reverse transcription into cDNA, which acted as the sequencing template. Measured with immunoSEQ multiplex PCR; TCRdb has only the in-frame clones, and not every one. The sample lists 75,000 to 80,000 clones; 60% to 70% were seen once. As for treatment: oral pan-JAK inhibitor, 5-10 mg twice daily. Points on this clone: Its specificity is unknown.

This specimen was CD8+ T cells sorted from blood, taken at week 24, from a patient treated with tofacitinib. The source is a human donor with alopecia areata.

The DNA for the CDR3 is TGCAGCGTTGAAACCCTTGGAGGAGGAAACACCATATATTTT. It is translated as CSVETLGGGNTIYF. The chain employs TRBV29-1 and TRBJ1-3; D unclear. Germline CDR1 reads SQVTM; CDR2 reads ANQGSEA. The V end was cut by 2 bases, the J end by 4 bases, with 12 bases between. The CDR3 totals 14 residues.